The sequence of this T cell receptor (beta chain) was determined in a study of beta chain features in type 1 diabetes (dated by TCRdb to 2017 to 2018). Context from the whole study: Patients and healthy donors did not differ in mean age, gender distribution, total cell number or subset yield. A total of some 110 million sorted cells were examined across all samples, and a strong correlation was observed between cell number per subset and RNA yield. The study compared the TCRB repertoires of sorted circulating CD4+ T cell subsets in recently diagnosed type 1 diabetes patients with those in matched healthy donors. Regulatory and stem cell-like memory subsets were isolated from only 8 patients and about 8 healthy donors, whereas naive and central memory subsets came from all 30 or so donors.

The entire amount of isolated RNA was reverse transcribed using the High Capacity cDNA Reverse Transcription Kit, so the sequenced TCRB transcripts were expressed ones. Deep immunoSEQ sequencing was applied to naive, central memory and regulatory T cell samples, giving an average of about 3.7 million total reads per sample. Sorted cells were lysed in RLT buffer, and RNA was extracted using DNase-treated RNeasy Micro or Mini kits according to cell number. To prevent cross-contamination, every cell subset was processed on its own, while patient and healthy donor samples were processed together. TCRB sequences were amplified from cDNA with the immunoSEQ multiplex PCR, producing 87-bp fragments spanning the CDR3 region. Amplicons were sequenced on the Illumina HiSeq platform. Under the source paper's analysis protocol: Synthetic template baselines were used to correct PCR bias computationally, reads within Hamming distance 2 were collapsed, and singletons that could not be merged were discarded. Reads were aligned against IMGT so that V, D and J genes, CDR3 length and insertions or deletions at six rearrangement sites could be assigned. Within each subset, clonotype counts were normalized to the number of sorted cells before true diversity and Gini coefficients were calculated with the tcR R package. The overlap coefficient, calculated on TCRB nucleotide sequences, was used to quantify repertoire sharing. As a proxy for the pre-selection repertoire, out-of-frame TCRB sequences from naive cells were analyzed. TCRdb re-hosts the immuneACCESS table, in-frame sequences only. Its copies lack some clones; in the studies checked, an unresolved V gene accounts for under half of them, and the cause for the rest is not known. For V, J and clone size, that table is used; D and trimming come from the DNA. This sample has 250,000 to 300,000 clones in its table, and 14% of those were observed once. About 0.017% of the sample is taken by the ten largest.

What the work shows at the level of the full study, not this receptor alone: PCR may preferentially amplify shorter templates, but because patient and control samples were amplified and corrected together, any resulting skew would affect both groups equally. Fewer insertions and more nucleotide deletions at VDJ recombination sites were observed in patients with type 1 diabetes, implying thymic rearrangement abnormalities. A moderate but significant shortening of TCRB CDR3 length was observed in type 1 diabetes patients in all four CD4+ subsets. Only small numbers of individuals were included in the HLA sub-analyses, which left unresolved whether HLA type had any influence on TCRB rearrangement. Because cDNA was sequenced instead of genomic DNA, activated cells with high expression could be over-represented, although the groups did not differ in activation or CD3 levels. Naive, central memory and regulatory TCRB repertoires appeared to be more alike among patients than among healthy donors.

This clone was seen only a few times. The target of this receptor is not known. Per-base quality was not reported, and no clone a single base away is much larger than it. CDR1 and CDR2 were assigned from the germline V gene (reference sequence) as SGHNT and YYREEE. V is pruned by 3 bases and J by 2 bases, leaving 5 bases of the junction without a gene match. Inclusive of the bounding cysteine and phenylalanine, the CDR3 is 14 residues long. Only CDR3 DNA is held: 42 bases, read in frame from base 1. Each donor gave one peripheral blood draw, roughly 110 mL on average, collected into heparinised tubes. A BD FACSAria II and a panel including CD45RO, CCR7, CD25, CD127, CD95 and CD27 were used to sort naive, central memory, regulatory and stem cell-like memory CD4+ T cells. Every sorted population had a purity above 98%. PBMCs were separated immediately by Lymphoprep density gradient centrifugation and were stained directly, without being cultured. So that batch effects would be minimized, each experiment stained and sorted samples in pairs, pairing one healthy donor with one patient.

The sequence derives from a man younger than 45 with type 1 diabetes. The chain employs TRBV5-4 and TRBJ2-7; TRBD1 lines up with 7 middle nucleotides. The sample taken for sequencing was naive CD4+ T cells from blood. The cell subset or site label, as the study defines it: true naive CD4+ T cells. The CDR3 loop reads CASSSTGQAYEQYF. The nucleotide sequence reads TGTGCCAGCAGCTCTACAGGACAGGCCTACGAGCAGTACTTC.